This T cell receptor (beta chain) was obtained from a study of blood T cell repertoires in COVID-19. This CDR3 is built from 16 residues. Deletions cut 4 bases from V and 5 bases from J, with 20 bases between. Germline-derived CDR1 and CDR2 are MGHRA and YSYEKL. This table comes from immunoSEQ multiplex PCR, and its TCRdb copy is limited to in-frame clones, with some not included. Here the sample spans some 460,000 clones, around 89% being singletons. V is TRBV4-1 and J is TRBJ2-5; D possibly corresponds to TRBD2 (5 bases). Sequencing was performed on peripheral blood. This TCR was recovered from a woman in her twenties or thirties with acute or convalescent COVID-19. CDR3 nucleotides: TGCGCCAGCAGCCCCCGGGATAGTCTTGGTGGGGAGACCCAGTACTTC. Residues: CASSPRDSLGGETQYF.